The clone carrying this T cell receptor (beta chain) was seen ten or more times. The antigen remains unidentified. The CDR3 has 16 residues. V lost 6 bases, J lost 4 bases, and 14 bases stayed unmatched. The germline V gene has CDR1 MNHNS and CDR2 SASEGT. TCRdb recomputed calls from the RT-PCR reads with MiXCR, one row per CDR3 protein. The sample has about 150,000 distinct CDR3 sequences; around 10% are singletons. This sample was taken from a study of response to subunit inactivated influenza vaccine. Notes on the study in general: Each seasonal influenza vaccination, the authors suggested, recruits few new T cells.

The source of this sequence is a man aged 45-69 years who received an inactivated influenza vaccine. V usage is TRBV6-1 and J usage is TRBJ1-2; TRBD1 matches at 7 bases. The material sequenced was CD8+ T cells sorted from PBMCs, taken about 23 months after vaccination. CDR3 region: CASSPGPPGGGYGYTF. The CDR3, as DNA: TGTGCCAGCAGCCCGGGACCCCCAGGGGGAGGCTATGGCTACACCTTC.